The text below deals with one TCR beta chain. Antigen: not known. V trimming: 7 bases; J trimming: 0 bases; junction bases outside the gene matches: 4. This CDR3 region has 14 residues. The germline CDR1 and CDR2 sequences are LNHDA and SQIVND (reference sequence). The method was immunoSEQ multiplex PCR; TCRdb's version includes in-frame clones alone and lacks a portion of them. The data contain tens of thousands of clones, approximately 94% of them singletons. The sample is drawn from a study of graft-versus-host responses after intestinal transplantation. Sequences were derived from unstimulated CD4+ T cells sorted from spleen or lymph node cells, sampled before transplant. The sequence came from a human donor who was the organ donor for an intestinal transplant. The J gene is TRBJ1-1, the V gene TRBV19, with 8 bases identical to TRBD1. Written as DNA, the CDR3 is TGTGCCAGTAAATCGACAGGGGTGAACACTGAAGCTTTCTTT. Translating gives CASKSTGVNTEAFF.